The rows below give T cell receptor beta chains drawn from one sample of a study of lymphopenia after photon versus proton radiotherapy. Libraries were prepared by immunoSEQ multiplex PCR; TCRdb keeps only in-frame clonotypes and omits some of them. The sample includes approximately 80,000 clones, 80% to 90% seen only once; the top ten take over 1.3%. This specimen was peripheral blood, taken from a patient treated with proton-based radiotherapy. These receptors were taken from a man in his fifties or sixties with pancreatic cancer. Both conserved end residues are part of each CDR3. Fields, in order: V gene, clone size, D gene, J gene, CDR3 DNA, CDR3 protein. A D gene is named only where the DNA matches it firmly. Size tells how often a clone was seen (once, few, many) or the class of an expanded clone, and some rows leave it out.

V gene: TRBV13; clone size: few; D gene: NA; J gene: TRBJ1-1; CDR3 DNA: TGTGCCAGCAGCTTACTCCCAGGGAACACTGAAGCTTTCTTT; CDR3 protein: CASSLLPGNTEAFF
V gene: TRBV29-1; clone size: NA; D gene: NA; J gene: TRBJ1-1; CDR3 DNA: TGCAGCGTTGAAGGAACCACTGAAGCTTTCTTT; CDR3 protein: CSVEGTTEAFF
V gene: TRBV4-1; clone size: NA; D gene: NA; J gene: TRBJ2-2; CDR3 DNA: TGCGCCAGCAGCCACACCCGGGGGGCTGGCACCGGGGAGCTGTTTTTT; CDR3 protein: CASSHTRGAGTGELFF
V gene: TRBV4-3; clone size: NA; D gene: TRBD1; J gene: TRBJ2-3; CDR3 DNA: TGCGCCAGCAGCCAAGGACAGGGGCCAGATACGCAGTATTTT; CDR3 protein: CASSQGQGPDTQYF
V gene: TRBV18; clone size: NA; D gene: TRBD2; J gene: TRBJ2-1; CDR3 DNA: TGTGCCAGCTCCCAAGGACTAGCGGGAGTAGGTGAGCAGTTCTTC; CDR3 protein: CASSQGLAGVGEQFF
V gene: TRBV28; clone size: few; D gene: TRBD1; J gene: TRBJ1-2; CDR3 DNA: TGTGCCAGCAGTTTAACGGGACAGGGGGCGAGCTATGGCTACACCTTC; CDR3 protein: CASSLTGQGASYGYTF
V gene: TRBV7-8; clone size: NA; D gene: NA; J gene: TRBJ1-1; CDR3 DNA: TGTGCCAGCAGCACCGGCGGGCTGAACACTGAAGCTTTCTTT; CDR3 protein: CASSTGGLNTEAFF
V gene: TRBV2; clone size: NA; D gene: NA; J gene: TRBJ1-4; CDR3 DNA: TGTGCCAGCAGCGCCAACGTCCGGGGTGAAAAACTGTTTTTT; CDR3 protein: CASSANVRGEKLFF
V gene: TRBV29-1; clone size: NA; D gene: TRBD1; J gene: TRBJ2-5; CDR3 DNA: TGCAGCGTTGTTAAACAGGGGGCTCAAGAGACCCAGTACTTC; CDR3 protein: CSVVKQGAQETQYF
V gene: TRBV6-5; clone size: NA; D gene: TRBD1; J gene: TRBJ1-2; CDR3 DNA: TGTGCCAGCAGTACGAGACAGGGGTTGGCAGGCTACACCTTC; CDR3 protein: CASSTRQGLAGYTF
V gene: TRBV10-2; clone size: once; D gene: NA; J gene: TRBJ2-7; CDR3 DNA: TGCGCCAGTACCCCCGGGGGTGGGGAGCAGTACTTC; CDR3 protein: CASTPGGGEQYF
V gene: TRBV30; clone size: NA; D gene: NA; J gene: TRBJ2-7; CDR3 DNA: TGTGCCTGGAGTGTTTCTAGCACTAAGTACGAGCAGTACTTC; CDR3 protein: CAWSVSSTKYEQYF
V gene: TRBV6-1; clone size: NA; D gene: TRBD2; J gene: TRBJ2-5; CDR3 DNA: TGTGCCTCCCTCCCCTCGGGACTAGGCGAAGGGACCCAGTACTTC; CDR3 protein: CASLPSGLGEGTQYF
V gene: TRBV6-6; clone size: NA; D gene: NA; J gene: TRBJ1-3; CDR3 DNA: TGTGCCAGCAGCCTAGCGGTGTCTGGAAACACCATATATTTT; CDR3 protein: CASSLAVSGNTIYF
V gene: TRBV6-5; clone size: NA; D gene: NA; J gene: TRBJ2-2; CDR3 DNA: TGTGCCAGCAGTTACAACGCTCCTGTGACCGGGGAGCTGTTTTTT; CDR3 protein: CASSYNAPVTGELFF
V gene: TRBV18; clone size: NA; D gene: NA; J gene: TRBJ2-5; CDR3 DNA: TGTGCCAGCTCACCAGGGAGTGTACAAGAGACCCAGTACTTC; CDR3 protein: CASSPGSVQETQYF
V gene: TRBV9; clone size: NA; D gene: TRBD1; J gene: TRBJ2-7; CDR3 DNA: TGTGCCAGCAGCGGACAGGGTAGCCACGAGCAGTACTTC; CDR3 protein: CASSGQGSHEQYF
V gene: TRBV7-8; clone size: NA; D gene: NA; J gene: TRBJ1-1; CDR3 DNA: TGTGCCAGCAGCTTAGGGGTCCTCCCGGAGAACACTGAAGCTTTCTTT; CDR3 protein: CASSLGVLPENTEAFF
V gene: TRBV5-1; clone size: NA; D gene: NA; J gene: TRBJ2-7; CDR3 DNA: TGCGCCAGCAGCTTGGTGGCAGGGCCGGAGTACGAGCAGTACTTC; CDR3 protein: CASSLVAGPEYEQYF
V gene: TRBV18; clone size: NA; D gene: TRBD2; J gene: TRBJ2-3; CDR3 DNA: TGTGCCAGCTCACCGCCGGGGGGACCTAGCACAGATACGCAGTATTTT; CDR3 protein: CASSPPGGPSTDTQYF
V gene: TRBV9; clone size: NA; D gene: NA; J gene: TRBJ2-1; CDR3 DNA: TGTGCCAGCAGCGTAGGGGGGTTATCCTACAATGAGCAGTTCTTC; CDR3 protein: CASSVGGLSYNEQFF
V gene: TRBV9; clone size: NA; D gene: TRBD2; J gene: TRBJ2-1; CDR3 DNA: TGTGCCTCGGGCCCCGGGACTAGAGGCGATGAGCAGTTCTTC; CDR3 protein: CASGPGTRGDEQFF
V gene: TRBV11-2; clone size: NA; D gene: NA; J gene: TRBJ1-4; CDR3 DNA: TGTGCCAGCAGCTTAGGGCAGGGGATTGAAAAACTGTTTTTT; CDR3 protein: CASSLGQGIEKLFF
V gene: TRBV15; clone size: NA; D gene: NA; J gene: TRBJ1-6; CDR3 DNA: TGTGCCACCAGCAGAGATGGGGGCAGGGCTAATTCACCCCTCCACTTT; CDR3 protein: CATSRDGGRANSPLHF
V gene: TRBV28; clone size: NA; D gene: NA; J gene: TRBJ1-2; CDR3 DNA: TGTGCCAGCAGTTTAGGGGAGGGAGGGGGCTACACCTTC; CDR3 protein: CASSLGEGGGYTF
V gene: TRBV19; clone size: NA; D gene: TRBD2; J gene: TRBJ2-5; CDR3 DNA: TGTGCCAGTAGTACCGGGACTAGCGGGACGGAGACCCAGTACTTC; CDR3 protein: CASSTGTSGTETQYF
V gene: TRBV2; clone size: NA; D gene: NA; J gene: TRBJ2-4; CDR3 DNA: TGTGCCAGCAGTCAGCCGGACAAACAGCTAGCCAAAAACATTCAGTACTTC; CDR3 protein: CASSQPDKQLAKNIQYF
V gene: TRBV7-2; clone size: NA; D gene: NA; J gene: TRBJ2-7; CDR3 DNA: TGTGCCAGCAGCCTCGTCGGCTACGAGCAGTACTTC; CDR3 protein: CASSLVGYEQYF
V gene: TRBV7-2; clone size: once; D gene: TRBD2; J gene: TRBJ2-1; CDR3 DNA: TGTGCCAGCAGCTCGCTAGGGAGGGTAGCGGAGCAGTTCTTC; CDR3 protein: CASSSLGRVAEQFF
V gene: TRBV25-1; clone size: NA; D gene: TRBD1; J gene: TRBJ1-2; CDR3 DNA: TGTGCCAGCAGTGAGTTTCGCCAGGGGGGAGGCTACACCTTC; CDR3 protein: CASSEFRQGGGYTF
V gene: TRBV2; clone size: NA; D gene: NA; J gene: TRBJ2-2; CDR3 DNA: TGTGCCAGCAGCGACCCGGGACTCGCCACCGGGGAGCTGTTTTTT; CDR3 protein: CASSDPGLATGELFF
V gene: TRBV29-1; clone size: NA; D gene: TRBD1; J gene: TRBJ2-7; CDR3 DNA: TGCAGCGTAGGCAAGAGGACAGGGAGCTCCTACGAGCAGTACTTC; CDR3 protein: CSVGKRTGSSYEQYF